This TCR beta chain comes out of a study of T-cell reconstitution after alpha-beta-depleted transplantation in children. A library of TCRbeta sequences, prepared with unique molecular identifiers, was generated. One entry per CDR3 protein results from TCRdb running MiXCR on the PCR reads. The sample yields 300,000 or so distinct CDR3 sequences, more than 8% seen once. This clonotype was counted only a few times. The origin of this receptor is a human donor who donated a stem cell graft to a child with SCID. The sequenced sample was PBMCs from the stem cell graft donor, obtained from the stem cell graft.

This CDR3 is CASRPTTGRGGTDTQYF. CDR3 coding DNA: TGTGCCAGCAGACCTACGACAGGGCGGGGGGGCACAGATACGCAGTATTTT. The gene calls are TRBV12-3 or TRBV12-4 and TRBJ2-3; a possible D gene is TRBD2 (8 bases). The V end lost 6 bases, the J end lost 1 base, and 20 bases lay between the germline ends. The CDR3 loop spans 17 amino acids.